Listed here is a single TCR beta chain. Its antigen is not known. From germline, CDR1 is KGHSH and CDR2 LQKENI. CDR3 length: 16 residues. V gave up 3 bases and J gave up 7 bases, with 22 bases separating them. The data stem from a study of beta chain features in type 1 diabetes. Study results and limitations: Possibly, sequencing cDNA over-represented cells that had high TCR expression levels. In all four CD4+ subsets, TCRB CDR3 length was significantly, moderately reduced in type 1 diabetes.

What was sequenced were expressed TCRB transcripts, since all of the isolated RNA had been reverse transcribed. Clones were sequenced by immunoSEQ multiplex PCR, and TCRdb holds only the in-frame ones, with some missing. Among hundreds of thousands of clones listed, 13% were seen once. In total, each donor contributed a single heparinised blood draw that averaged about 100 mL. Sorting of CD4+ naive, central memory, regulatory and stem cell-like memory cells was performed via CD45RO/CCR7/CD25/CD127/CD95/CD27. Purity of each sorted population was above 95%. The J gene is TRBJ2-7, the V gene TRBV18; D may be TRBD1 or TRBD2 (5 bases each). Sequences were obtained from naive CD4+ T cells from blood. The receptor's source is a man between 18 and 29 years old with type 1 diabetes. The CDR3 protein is CASSPTRQPPPGEQYF. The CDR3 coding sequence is TGTGCCAGCTCACCGACCCGACAGCCGCCCCCGGGGGAGCAGTACTTC.